This T cell receptor beta chain was recovered during a study of blood T cell repertoires in COVID-19 (dated by TCRdb to about 2020). For the wider study: Collaborator samples came from the United States, Italy and Spain and covered acute and convalescent phases of COVID-19. The prospective study material was composed of cDNA or gDNA derived from T cells, B-cell-depleted T cells, or PBMCs. Deeply sampled blood TCRbeta repertoires from subjects exposed to, actively infected with, or recovered from COVID-19 were included in the dataset. The repertoires were made available in a free public database intended to serve as a resource for research on the immune response to SARS-CoV-2. Samples were obtained from the ongoing ImmuneRACE study (first 160 participants) and from 1,254 subjects provided by 6 global collaborators. Nearly every sample came with metadata listing a de-identified subject ID, COVID-19 status, age in years and sex. Where available, HLA class I and class II types were obtained from metadata supplied by the sample provider rather than from assay-based typing.

Concerning this clone: Its antigen is currently not known. No base quality values were provided; no much bigger clone lies one nucleotide off.

Paper-wide results and their limitations: Clinical and demographic metadata were provided uncurated, with the amount varying by source and participant.

TCRbeta CDR3 regions were amplified from genomic DNA by means of the immunoSEQ Assay, a bias-controlled multiplex PCR. From the authors' description of their analysis: The number of nucleated cells in each sample was estimated by amplification of reference gene primers within the assay. To quantify the absolute abundance of each unique TCRbeta CDR3 rearrangement, sequence reads were collapsed and filtered. For each sample, productive Simpson clonality was calculated as the square root of Simpson's diversity index over productive rearrangements. Entries here come from immuneACCESS through TCRdb and include only in-frame sequences with V and J called. Some clones fail to appear in such tables; in the studies checked, an unresolved V gene covers under half of the shortfall, and the cause of the remainder is unknown. The V and J calls and clone size come from that table; D and trimming were worked out from the DNA. The sample records 180,000 or so clones, 70% to 85% of which are singletons. The ten top clones hold 6% to 8% of the sample.

V has 3 bases trimmed and J has 5 bases trimmed; junction bases matching no gene number 12. The CDR3, cysteine through phenylalanine, is 18 amino acids long. Only the CDR3 portion is preserved as DNA: 54 bases, with reading frame beginning at the first base. Via the germline V gene, CDR1 is SGHDT and CDR2 YYEEEE. The collaborating institutions used their own protocols to collect whole blood in K2EDTA tubes. Collaborator samples were shipped for TCRbeta analysis as frozen whole blood, isolated PBMCs, or DNA extracted from either sample type. The receptor was isolated from a human donor with acute or convalescent COVID-19. The donor label of this sample is uncertain. The sequence joins TRBV5-6 to TRBJ2-5, and 14 junction bases match TRBD2. Source material: peripheral blood. The nucleotides read TGTGCCAGCAGCTCCCTTAGACTAGCGGGAGGGAGGGAGGAGACCCAGTACTTC. Protein translation: CASSSLRLAGGREETQYF. The full variable domain, with segments outside the CDR3 supplied by the reference TRBV5-6 and TRBJ2-5 proteins, appears as DAGVTQSPTHLIKTRGQQVTLRCSPKSGHDTVSWYQQALGQGPQFIFQYYEEEERQRGNFPDRFSGHQFPNYSSELNVNALLLGDSALYLCASSSLRLAGGREETQYFGPGTRLLVL.